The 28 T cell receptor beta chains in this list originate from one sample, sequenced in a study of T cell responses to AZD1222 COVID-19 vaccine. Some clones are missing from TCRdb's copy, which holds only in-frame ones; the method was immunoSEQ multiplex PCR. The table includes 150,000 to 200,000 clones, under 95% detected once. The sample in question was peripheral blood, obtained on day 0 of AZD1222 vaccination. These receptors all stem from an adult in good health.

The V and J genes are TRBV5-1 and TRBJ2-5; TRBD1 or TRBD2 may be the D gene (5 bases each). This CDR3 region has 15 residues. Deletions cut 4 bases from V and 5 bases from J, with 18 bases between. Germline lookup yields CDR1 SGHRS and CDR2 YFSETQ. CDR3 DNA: TGCGCCAGCAGCCCTGGGACCACCATAAGGGAGACCCAGTACTTC. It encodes CASSPGTTIRETQYF.

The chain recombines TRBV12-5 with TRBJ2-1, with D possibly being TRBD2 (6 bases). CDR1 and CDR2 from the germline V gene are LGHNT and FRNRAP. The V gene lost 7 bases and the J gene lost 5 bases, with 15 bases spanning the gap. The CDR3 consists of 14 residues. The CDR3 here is CASAWGESDNEQFF. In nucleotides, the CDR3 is TGTGCTAGTGCCTGGGGGGAGTCGGACAATGAGCAGTTCTTC.

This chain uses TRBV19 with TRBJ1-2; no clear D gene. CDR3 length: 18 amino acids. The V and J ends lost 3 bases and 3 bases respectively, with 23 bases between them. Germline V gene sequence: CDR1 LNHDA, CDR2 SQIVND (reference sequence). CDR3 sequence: CASSMGNRLKPGDYGYTF. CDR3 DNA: TGTGCCAGTAGTATGGGGAATAGACTGAAGCCGGGAGACTATGGCTACACCTTC. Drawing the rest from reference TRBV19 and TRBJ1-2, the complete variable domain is DGGITQSPKYLFRKEGQNVTLSCEQNLNHDAMYWYRQDPGQGLRLIYYSQIVNDFQKGDIAEGYSVSREKKESFPLTVTSAQKNPTAFYLCASSMGNRLKPGDYGYTFGSGTRLTVV.

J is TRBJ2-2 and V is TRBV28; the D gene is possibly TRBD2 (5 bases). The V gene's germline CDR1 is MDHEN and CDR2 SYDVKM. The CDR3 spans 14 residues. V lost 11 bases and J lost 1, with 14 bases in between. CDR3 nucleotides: TGTGCCGTCGGGAACAGCTTGAACACCGGGGAGCTGTTTTTT. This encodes CAVGNSLNTGELFF.

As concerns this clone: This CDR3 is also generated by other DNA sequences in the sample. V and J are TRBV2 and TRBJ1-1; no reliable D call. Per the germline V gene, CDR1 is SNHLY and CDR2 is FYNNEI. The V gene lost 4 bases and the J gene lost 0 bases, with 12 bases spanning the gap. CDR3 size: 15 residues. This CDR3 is CASSGFTTLNTEAFF. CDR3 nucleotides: TGTGCCAGCAGTGGGTTCACCACTTTGAACACTGAAGCTTTCTTT.

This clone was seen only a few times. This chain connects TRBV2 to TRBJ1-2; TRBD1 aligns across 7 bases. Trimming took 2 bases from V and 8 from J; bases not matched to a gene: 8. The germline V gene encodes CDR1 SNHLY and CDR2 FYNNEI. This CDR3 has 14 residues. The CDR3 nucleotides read TGTGCCAGCAGTGAAATTGTAACAGGGGAGGGCTACACCTTC. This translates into CASSEIVTGEGYTF.

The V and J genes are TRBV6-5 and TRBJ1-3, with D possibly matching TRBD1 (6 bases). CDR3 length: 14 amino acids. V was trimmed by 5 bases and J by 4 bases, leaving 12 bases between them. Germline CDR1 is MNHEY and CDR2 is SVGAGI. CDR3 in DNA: TGTGCCAGCAGTCCTTCTGGGGGCGGAAACACCATATATTTT. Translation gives CASSPSGGGNTIYF.

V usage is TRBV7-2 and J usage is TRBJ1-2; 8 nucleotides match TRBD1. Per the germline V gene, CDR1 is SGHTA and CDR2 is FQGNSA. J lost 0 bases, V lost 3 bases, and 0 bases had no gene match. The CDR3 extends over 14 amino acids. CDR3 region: CASSFRGPNYGYTF. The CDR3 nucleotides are TGTGCCAGCAGCTTCAGGGGGCCTAACTATGGCTACACCTTC.

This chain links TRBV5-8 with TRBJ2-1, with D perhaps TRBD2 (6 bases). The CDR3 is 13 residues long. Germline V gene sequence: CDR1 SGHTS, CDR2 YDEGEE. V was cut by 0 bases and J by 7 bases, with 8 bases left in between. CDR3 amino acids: CASSLVGGNEQFF. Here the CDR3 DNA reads TGTGCCAGCAGCTTGGTCGGGGGTAATGAGCAGTTCTTC.

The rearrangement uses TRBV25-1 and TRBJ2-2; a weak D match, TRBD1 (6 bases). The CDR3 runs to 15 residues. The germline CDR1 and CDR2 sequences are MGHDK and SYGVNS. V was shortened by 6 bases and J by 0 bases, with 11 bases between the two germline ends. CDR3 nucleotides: TGTGCCAGCAGAAGGACAGACGCGAACACCGGGGAGCTGTTTTTT. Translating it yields CASRRTDANTGELFF. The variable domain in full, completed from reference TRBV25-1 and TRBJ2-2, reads EADIYQTPRYLVIGTGKKITLECSQTMGHDKMYWYQQDPGMELHLIHYSYGVNSTEKGDLSSESTVSRIRTEHFPLTLESARPSHTSQYLCASRRTDANTGELFFGEGSRLTVL.

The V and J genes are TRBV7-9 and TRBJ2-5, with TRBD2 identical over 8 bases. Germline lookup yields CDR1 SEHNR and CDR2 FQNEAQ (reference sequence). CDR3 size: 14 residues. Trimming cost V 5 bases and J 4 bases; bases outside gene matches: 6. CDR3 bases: TGTGCCAGCAGCCGAGGGCTAGCGGGAGAGACCCAGTACTTC. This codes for CASSRGLAGETQYF.

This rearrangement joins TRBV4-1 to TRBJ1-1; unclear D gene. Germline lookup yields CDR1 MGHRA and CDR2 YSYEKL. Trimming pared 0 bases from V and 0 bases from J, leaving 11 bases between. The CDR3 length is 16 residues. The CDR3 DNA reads TGCGCCAGCAGCCAAGATCAGGACTTTATGAACACTGAAGCTTTCTTT. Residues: CASSQDQDFMNTEAFF.

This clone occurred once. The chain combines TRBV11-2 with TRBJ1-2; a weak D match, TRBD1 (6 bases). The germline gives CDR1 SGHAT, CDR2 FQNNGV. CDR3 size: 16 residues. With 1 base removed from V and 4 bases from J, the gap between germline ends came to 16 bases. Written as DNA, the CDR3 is TGTGCCAGCAGCTTAGTCCTTCCGGGGGGCTCCTATGGCTACACCTTC. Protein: CASSLVLPGGSYGYTF.

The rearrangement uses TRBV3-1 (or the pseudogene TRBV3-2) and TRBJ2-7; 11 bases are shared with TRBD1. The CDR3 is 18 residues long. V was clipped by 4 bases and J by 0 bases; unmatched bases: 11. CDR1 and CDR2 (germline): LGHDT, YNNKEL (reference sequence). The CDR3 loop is CASSRAGTGGSSSYEQYF. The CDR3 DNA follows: TGTGCCAGCAGCCGCGCCGGGACAGGGGGGTCTAGCTCCTACGAGCAGTACTTC.

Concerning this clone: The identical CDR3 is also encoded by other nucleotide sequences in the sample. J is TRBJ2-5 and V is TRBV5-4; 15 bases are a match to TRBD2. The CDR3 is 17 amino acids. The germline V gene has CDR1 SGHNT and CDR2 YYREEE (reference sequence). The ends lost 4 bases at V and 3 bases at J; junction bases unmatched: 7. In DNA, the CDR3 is TGTGCCAGCAGCCCCGGACTAGCGGGAGGGCCCGAAGAGACCCAGTACTTC. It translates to CASSPGLAGGPEETQYF.

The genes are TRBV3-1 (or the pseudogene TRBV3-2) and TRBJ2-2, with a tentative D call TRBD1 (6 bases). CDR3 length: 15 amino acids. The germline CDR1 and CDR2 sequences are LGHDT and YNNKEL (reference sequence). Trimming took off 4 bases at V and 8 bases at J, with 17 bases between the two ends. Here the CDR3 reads CASSPLLQGSGELFF. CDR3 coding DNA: TGTGCCAGCAGCCCTCTACTACAGGGATCAGGGGAGCTGTTTTTT.

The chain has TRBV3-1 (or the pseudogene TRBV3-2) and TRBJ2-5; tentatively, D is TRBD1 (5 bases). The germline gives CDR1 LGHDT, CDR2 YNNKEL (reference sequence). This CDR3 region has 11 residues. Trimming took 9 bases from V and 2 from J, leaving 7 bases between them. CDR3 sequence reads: CASQGQETQYF. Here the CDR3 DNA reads TGTGCCAGTCAGGGACAAGAGACCCAGTACTTC.

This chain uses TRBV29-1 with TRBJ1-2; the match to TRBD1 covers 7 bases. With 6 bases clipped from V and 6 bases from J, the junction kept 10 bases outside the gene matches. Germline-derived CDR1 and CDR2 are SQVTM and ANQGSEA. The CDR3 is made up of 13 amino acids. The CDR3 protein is CSVPTGASNGYTF. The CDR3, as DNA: TGCAGCGTCCCCACAGGGGCGTCCAATGGCTACACCTTC.

The CDR3 protein is CASSDGTSGGVAGELFF. CDR3 bases: TGTGCCAGCAGTGATGGGACTAGCGGGGGCGTGGCCGGGGAGCTGTTTTTT. This chain joins TRBV2 and TRBJ2-2; 14 bases are a match to TRBD2. V gave up 3 bases and J gave up 6 bases; unmatched junction bases: 6. The CDR3 has 17 amino acids. Germline lookup yields CDR1 SNHLY and CDR2 FYNNEI.

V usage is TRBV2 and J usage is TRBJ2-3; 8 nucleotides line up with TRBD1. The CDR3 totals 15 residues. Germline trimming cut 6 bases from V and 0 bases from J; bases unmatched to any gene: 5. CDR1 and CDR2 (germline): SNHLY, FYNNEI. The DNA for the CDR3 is TGTGCCAGCAGGTCTACAGGGGGAAGCACAGATACGCAGTATTTT. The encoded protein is CASRSTGGSTDTQYF. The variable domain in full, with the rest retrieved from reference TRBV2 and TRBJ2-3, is EPEVTQTPSHQVTQMGQEVILRCVPISNHLYFYWYRQILGQKVEFLVSFYNNEISEKSEIFDDQFSVERPDGSNFTLKIRSTKLEDSAMYFCASRSTGGSTDTQYFGPGTRLTVL.

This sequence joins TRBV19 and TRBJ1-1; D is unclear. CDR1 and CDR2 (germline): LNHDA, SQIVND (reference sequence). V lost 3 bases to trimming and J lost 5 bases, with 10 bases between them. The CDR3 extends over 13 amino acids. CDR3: CASSMAGLTEAFF. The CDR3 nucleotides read TGTGCCAGTAGTATGGCAGGACTAACTGAAGCTTTCTTT. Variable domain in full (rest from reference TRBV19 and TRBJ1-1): DGGITQSPKYLFRKEGQNVTLSCEQNLNHDAMYWYRQDPGQGLRLIYYSQIVNDFQKGDIAEGYSVSREKKESFPLTVTSAQKNPTAFYLCASSMAGLTEAFFGQGTRLTVV.

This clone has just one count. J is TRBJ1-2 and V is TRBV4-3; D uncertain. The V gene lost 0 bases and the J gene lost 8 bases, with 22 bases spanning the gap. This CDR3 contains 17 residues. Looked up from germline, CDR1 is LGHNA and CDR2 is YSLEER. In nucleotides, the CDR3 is TGCGCCAGCAGCCAAGATGTACCCTCTTGGGGTGGGAGCGGCTACACCTTC. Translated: CASSQDVPSWGGSGYTF.

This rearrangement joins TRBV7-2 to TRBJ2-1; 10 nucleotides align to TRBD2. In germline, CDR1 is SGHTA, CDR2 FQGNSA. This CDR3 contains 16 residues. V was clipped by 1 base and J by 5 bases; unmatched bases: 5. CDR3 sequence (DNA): TGTGCCAGCAGCTTAGGATCTCTAGCGGGGGACAATGAGCAGTTCTTC. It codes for CASSLGSLAGDNEQFF.

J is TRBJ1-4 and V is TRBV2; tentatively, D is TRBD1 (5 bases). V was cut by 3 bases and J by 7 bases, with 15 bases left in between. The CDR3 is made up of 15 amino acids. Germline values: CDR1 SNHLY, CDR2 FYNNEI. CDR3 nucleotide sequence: TGTGCCAGCAGTGATTGGGGCCGGCGGGGTGAAAAACTGTTTTTT. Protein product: CASSDWGRRGEKLFF.

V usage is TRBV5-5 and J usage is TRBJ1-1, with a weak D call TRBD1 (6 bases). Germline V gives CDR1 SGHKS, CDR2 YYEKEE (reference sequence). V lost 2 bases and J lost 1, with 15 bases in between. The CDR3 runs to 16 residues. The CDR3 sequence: CASSFQPTGKNTEAFF. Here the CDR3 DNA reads TGTGCCAGCAGCTTCCAACCCACAGGGAAGAACACTGAAGCTTTCTTT.

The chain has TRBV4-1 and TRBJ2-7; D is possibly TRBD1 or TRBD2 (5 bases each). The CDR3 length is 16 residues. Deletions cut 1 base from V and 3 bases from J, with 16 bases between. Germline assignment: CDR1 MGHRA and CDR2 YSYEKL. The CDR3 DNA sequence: TGCGCCAGCAGCCAAGGGGGCATCGGGGAAAACTACGAGCAGTACTTC. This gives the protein CASSQGGIGENYEQYF.

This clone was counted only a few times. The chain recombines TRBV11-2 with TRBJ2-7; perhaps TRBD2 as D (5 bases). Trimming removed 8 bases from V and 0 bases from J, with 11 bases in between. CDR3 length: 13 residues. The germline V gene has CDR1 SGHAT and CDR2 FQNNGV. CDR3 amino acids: CASQSEVSYEQYF. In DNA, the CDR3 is TGTGCCAGCCAATCGGAGGTCTCCTACGAGCAGTACTTC.

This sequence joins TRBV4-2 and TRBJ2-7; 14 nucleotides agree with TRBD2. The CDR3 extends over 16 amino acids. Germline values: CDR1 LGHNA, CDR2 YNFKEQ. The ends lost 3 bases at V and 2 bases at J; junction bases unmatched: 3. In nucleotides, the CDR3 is TGTGCCAGCAGCCAGGTGACTAGCGGGAGGGCCTACGAGCAGTACTTC. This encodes CASSQVTSGRAYEQYF.